These 19 T cell receptor beta chains were sequenced from one sample in a study of cytomegalovirus exposure and HLA in healthy donors. It was with 60 Vbeta and 13 Jbeta primers that the PCR ran. Only in-frame clones appear in the TCRdb table, and some are missing; sequencing was by immunoSEQ multiplex PCR. In all, the sample yields around 44,000 clones. Source material: PBMCs. Receptors were obtained from a male donor in good health and CMV-seropositive.

The rearrangement uses TRBV7-8 and TRBJ2-7, with 10 bases aligning to TRBD2. This CDR3 has 14 amino acids. Looked up from germline, CDR1 is SGHVS and CDR2 is FQNEAQ. V gave up 5 bases and J gave up 2 bases; unmatched junction bases: 3. CDR3 in amino acids: CASSQLAGPYEQYF. CDR3 DNA: TGTGCCAGCAGCCAACTAGCGGGGCCCTACGAGCAGTACTTC.

This chain links TRBV19 with TRBJ2-5, with TRBD2 identical over 9 bases. The CDR3 extends over 15 amino acids. CDR1 is LNHDA, CDR2 SQIVND, per germline (reference sequence). V lost 8 bases and J lost 3; bases outside the gene matches: 10. CDR3 nucleotide sequence: TGTGCCAGTCCGCCGGGGCGGGGGGGCGAAGAGACCCAGTACTTC. Its protein is CASPPGRGGEETQYF.

V gene TRBV4-1 combines with J gene TRBJ2-7, with TRBD2 matching 11 bases. With V trimmed by 0 bases and J by 3 bases, 7 bases remained unmatched. This CDR3 is built from 17 residues. Germline CDR1 MGHRA, CDR2 YSYEKL. CDR3 protein: CASSQDLGLAGGYEQYF. In DNA, the CDR3 is TGCGCCAGCAGCCAAGATCTTGGCCTAGCGGGGGGCTACGAGCAGTACTTC.

The chain employs TRBV7-8 and TRBJ2-6; unclear D gene. Germline values: CDR1 SGHVS, CDR2 FQNEAQ. Trimming pared 2 bases from V and 3 bases from J, leaving 8 bases between. The CDR3 contains 15 residues. The CDR3 DNA reads TGTGCCAGCAGCTTAATCAGTGGTGGGGCCAACGTCCTGACTTTC. This encodes CASSLISGGANVLTF. Full variable domain (missing parts from reference TRBV7-8 and TRBJ2-6): GAGVSQSPRYKVAKRGQDVALRCDPISGHVSLFWYQQALGQGPEFLTYFQNEAQLDKSGLPSDRFFAERPEGSVSTLKIQRTQQEDSAVYLCASSLISGGANVLTFGAGSRLTVL.

This chain connects TRBV7-2 to TRBJ2-5; 12 nucleotides match TRBD1. TRBJ2-7 matches the DNA end more closely, so the J call is doubtful. Germline CDR1 SGHTA, CDR2 FQGNSA. The CDR3 totals 17 residues. CDR3 bases: TGTGCCAGCAGCTTCGGGACAGGGGGCTATTCAGGCTACGAGCAGTACTTC. Translating it yields CASSFGTGGYSGYEQYF.

The chain links TRBV30 to TRBJ1-2; 7 bases line up with TRBD1. The V gene's germline CDR1 is GTSNPN and CDR2 SVGIG (reference sequence). This CDR3 comprises 14 residues. V was pared by 0 bases and J by 3 bases, with 4 bases of the junction left unmatched. This CDR3 is CAWSVGTVYYGYTF. DNA for the CDR3: TGTGCCTGGAGTGTAGGGACAGTCTACTATGGCTACACCTTC.

CDR3 protein: CASSLTGPTLNQPQHF. The CDR3, as DNA: TGTGCCAGCAGCTTAACAGGGCCCACCCTCAATCAGCCCCAGCATTTT. The rearrangement joins TRBV7-2 to TRBJ1-5; tentative D call: TRBD1 (6 bases). The CDR3 has 16 residues. CDR1 is SGHTA, CDR2 FQGNSA, per germline. Deletions cut 2 bases from V and 3 bases from J, with 14 bases between.

This rearrangement joins TRBV5-1 to TRBJ2-3, with unresolved D. V was cut by 0 bases and J by 4 bases, with 12 bases left in between. CDR1 and CDR2 (germline): SGHRS, YFSETQ. The CDR3 has 15 amino acids. The CDR3 DNA reads TGCGCCAGCAGCTTGGTTGGGCTGTTATCAGATACGCAGTATTTT. The encoded protein is CASSLVGLLSDTQYF. The full variable domain, with the rest looked up from reference TRBV5-1 and TRBJ2-3, is KAGVTQTPRYLIKTRGQQVTLSCSPISGHRSVSWYQQTPGQGLQFLFEYFSETQRNKGNFPGRFSGRQFSNSRSEMNVSTLELGDSALYLCASSLVGLLSDTQYFGPGTRLTVL.

J is TRBJ2-5 and V is TRBV11-3, with D unclear. Germline V gene lookup returns CDR1 SGHNT and CDR2 YENEEA. The CDR3 runs 12 residues. Between the trimmed V and J ends, which lost 0 bases and 4 bases, there was a span of 3 bases. This CDR3 is CASSLDRETQYF. CDR3 nucleotide sequence: TGTGCCAGCAGCTTAGATAGAGAGACCCAGTACTTC.

This chain links TRBV28 with TRBJ2-7; possible D gene TRBD1, 6 bases. CDR1 and CDR2 (germline): MDHEN, SYDVKM. Trimming took off 6 bases at V and 7 bases at J, with 22 bases between the two ends. The CDR3 is 15 amino acids. The CDR3 DNA follows: TGTGCCAGCAGCCCAACTGGCGAGGGGGTGGGGGAGCAGTACTTC. This codes for CASSPTGEGVGEQYF.

V gene TRBV18 combines with J gene TRBJ2-3, with unresolved D. The germline CDR1 and CDR2 sequences are KGHSH and LQKENI. The CDR3 length is 14 residues. Trimming took 3 bases from V and 9 from J, leaving 16 bases between them. The CDR3 spells CASSPEVQTGTQYF. CDR3 bases: TGTGCCAGCTCACCTGAAGTCCAGACCGGGACGCAGTATTTT. Filled out from reference TRBV18 and TRBJ2-3, the complete variable domain reads NAGVMQNPRHLVRRRGQEARLRCSPMKGHSHVYWYRQLPEEGLKFMVYLQKENIIDESGMPKERFSAEFPKEGPSILRIQQVVRGDSAAYFCASSPEVQTGTQYFGPGTRLTVL.

The genes are TRBV7-3 and TRBJ1-1; 9 bases fit TRBD1. CDR1 is SGHTA and CDR2 is FQGTGA in the germline V gene. With 4 bases clipped from V and 7 bases from J, the junction kept 7 bases outside the gene matches. This CDR3 has 14 residues. CDR3 DNA: TGTGCCAGCAGCTCACCCGGGACAGGGAGTGAAGCTTTCTTT. It encodes CASSSPGTGSEAFF.

The V call is TRBV5-1, the J call TRBJ2-3; TRBD2 is a possible D gene (5 bases). CDR1 is SGHRS, CDR2 YFSETQ, per germline. This CDR3 has 15 amino acids. V was trimmed by 0 bases and J by 0 bases, leaving 8 bases between them. The CDR3 here is CASSLGPGSTDTQYF. CDR3 nucleotides: TGCGCCAGCAGCTTGGGACCGGGGAGCACAGATACGCAGTATTTT.

The chain uses TRBV7-6 and TRBJ2-1, with 9 bases lining up with TRBD2. J lost 1 base, V lost 5 bases, and 9 bases had no gene match. Germline V gene data show CDR1 as SGHVS and CDR2 as FNYEAQ. There are 17 residues in the CDR3. CDR3 in amino acids: CASSLKTSGDSYNEQFF. In DNA form, the CDR3 reads TGTGCCAGCAGCCTCAAGACTAGCGGAGATTCCTACAATGAGCAGTTCTTC.

The chain combines TRBV4-3 with TRBJ1-1; D is ambiguous. The CDR3 is made up of 16 amino acids. V lost 0 bases and J 4 bases, leaving 15 bases between the germline ends. Germline-derived CDR1 and CDR2 are LGHNA and YSLEER. The CDR3 sequence is CASSQEIGWRSTEAFF. The CDR3 DNA reads TGCGCCAGCAGCCAAGAGATAGGGTGGAGGAGCACTGAAGCTTTCTTT.

The gene calls are TRBV6-1 and TRBJ2-7; 9 positions match TRBD2. Germline-derived CDR1 and CDR2 are MNHNS and SASEGT. The CDR3 consists of 14 residues. V gave up 0 bases and J gave up 5 bases; unmatched junction bases: 2. The CDR3 sequence is CASSEASGGHEQYF. CDR3 bases: TGTGCCAGCAGTGAAGCTAGCGGGGGTCACGAGCAGTACTTC.

The rearrangement links TRBV6-5 to TRBJ2-3; the D is unclear. V dropped 4 bases and J dropped 2 bases, with 10 bases sitting between them. Germline V gives CDR1 MNHEY, CDR2 SVGAGI. The CDR3 spans 14 residues. CDR3 nucleotides: TGTGCCAGCAGTTCTCCTGGGCTCACAGATACGCAGTATTTT. Amino acids: CASSSPGLTDTQYF.

The J gene is TRBJ2-1, the V gene TRBV4-1; 7 bases are a match to TRBD1. Germline lookup yields CDR1 MGHRA and CDR2 YSYEKL. V shed 3 bases, J shed 2 bases, and the junction held 4 bases outside the gene matches. This CDR3 has 15 amino acids. CDR3 nucleotide sequence: TGCGCCAGCAGCCAGAACAGGGGCACCTACAATGAGCAGTTCTTC. It codes for CASSQNRGTYNEQFF.

The rearrangement uses TRBV27 and TRBJ2-7, with D possibly matching TRBD1 (5 bases). V was pared by 9 bases and J by 6 bases, with 18 bases between. The CDR3 length is 13 residues. The germline CDR1 and CDR2 sequences are MNHEY and SMNVEV (reference sequence). CDR3 in amino acids: CASGQGWRTEQYF. CDR3 in DNA: TGTGCCAGTGGACAAGGTTGGCGGACCGAGCAGTACTTC.